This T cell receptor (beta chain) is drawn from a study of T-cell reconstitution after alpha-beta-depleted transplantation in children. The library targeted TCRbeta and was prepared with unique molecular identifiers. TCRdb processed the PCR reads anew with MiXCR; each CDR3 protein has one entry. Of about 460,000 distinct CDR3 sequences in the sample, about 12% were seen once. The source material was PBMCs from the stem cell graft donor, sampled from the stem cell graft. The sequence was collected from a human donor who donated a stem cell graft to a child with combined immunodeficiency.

The CDR3 bases are TGTGCCAGCAGCCAAGAGTCCGGGGGGCAGTTCTTC. Translating gives CASSQESGGQFF. The genes are TRBV3-1 and TRBJ2-1; D is possibly TRBD2 (6 bases). Trimming shortened V by 0 bases and J by 12 bases, and 9 bases separated the two germline ends. Per germline, CDR1 LGHDT and CDR2 YNNKEL (reference sequence). The length of the CDR3 is 12 residues.